A single sample gave rise to the 4 T cell receptor beta chains below, sequenced in a study. TCRdb redid the calling of the RT-PCR reads with MiXCR, one entry per CDR3 protein. The data show hundreds of thousands of distinct CDR3 sequences, around 14% seen once. Sequenced: memory CD4+ T cells from blood. Receptors were obtained from a female donor in good health, serving as a healthy control.

This clonotype appeared many times. As DNA, the CDR3 is TGTGCCAGCAGTTCCAATCAGCCCCAGCATTTT. Translated: CASSSNQPQHF. The chain carries TRBV6-6 and TRBJ1-5; the D is unclear. Per germline, CDR1 MNHNY and CDR2 SVGAGI (reference sequence). CDR3 length equals 11 residues. V gave up 4 bases and J gave up 3 bases, with 1 base separating them.

Only a few counts were recorded for this clonotype. This rearrangement joins TRBV7-8 to TRBJ2-7, with unresolved D. Per germline, CDR1 SGHVS and CDR2 FQNEAQ. The V gene lost 0 bases and the J gene lost 6 bases, with 9 bases spanning the gap. The CDR3 runs to 13 residues. DNA of the CDR3: TGTGCCAGCAGCTTAGCAAGGGATAGCGAGCAGTACTTC. It is translated as CASSLARDSEQYF.

This clonotype turned up a few times. The chain combines TRBV20-1 with TRBJ2-7, with TRBD2 matching over 10 bases. This CDR3 is built from 17 residues. Germline values: CDR1 DFQATT, CDR2 SNEGSKA (reference sequence). V lost 1 base, J lost 4 bases, and 13 bases stayed unmatched. The CDR3 reads CSARALAGEGALYEQYF. The DNA for the CDR3 is TGCAGTGCTAGAGCTCTAGCGGGAGAGGGGGCCCTTTACGAGCAGTACTTC.

The table lists this clonotype with a few counts. The genes are TRBV7-9 and TRBJ2-2; 8 nucleotides line up with TRBD2. Germline loops: CDR1 SEHNR, CDR2 FQNEAQ (reference sequence). Trimming took 1 base from V and 7 from J; bases not matched to a gene: 5. This CDR3 contains 15 residues. This chain's CDR3 is CASSLGSTSVGELFF. The CDR3 DNA follows: TGTGCCAGCAGCTTAGGGTCGACTAGCGTCGGGGAGCTGTTTTTT.